The 16 T cell receptor beta chains given below trace back to one sample, sequenced in a study of T cells in Graves' hyperthyroidism and ophthalmopathy. The TCR beta CDR3 regions underwent amplification using RNA transcripts as the source. TCR CDR3 underwent first-round RT-PCR with the HTBI primer set. One entry per CDR3 protein results from TCRdb running MiXCR on the multiplex PCR reads. This sample yields a few hundred thousand distinct CDR3 sequences, of which roughly 14% are seen a single time; about 7% belongs to the top ten. The sample consisted of blood. Receptor source: a woman aged 25 to 39 with Graves' hyperthyroidism.

Note on this clonotype: This may be a read error, as it is one base from a much larger clone. The J gene is TRBJ2-1, the V gene TRBV18; 7 bases line up with TRBD2. In germline, CDR1 is KGHSH, CDR2 LQKENI. The CDR3 is made up of 16 amino acids. Here the CDR3 reads CASSPNRDYSYSEQFF. Here the CDR3 DNA reads TGTGCCAGCTCACCAAACCGGGACTACTCCTACAGTGAGCAGTTCTTC.

The sample holds a few counts of this clonotype. The chain employs TRBV4-1 and TRBJ2-2; 14 bases agree with TRBD2. Germline CDR1 is MGHRA and CDR2 is YSYEKL. The CDR3 runs 20 residues. The J segment lost 0 bases and the V segment lost 3 bases, leaving 9 bases of the junction unmatched. CDR3 DNA sequence: TGCGCCAGCAGCCAGCAACCGGGACTAGCGGGAGCAGCGAACACCGGGGAGCTGTTTTTT. Translated: CASSQQPGLAGAANTGELFF.

This clonotype has more than one count but fewer than ten. The chain links TRBV27 to TRBJ1-1; no definite D call. V shed 1 base and J shed 1 base, with 7 bases lying between them. This CDR3 has 14 residues. Germline CDR1 is MNHEY and CDR2 is SMNVEV (reference sequence). In DNA form, the CDR3 reads TGTGCCAGCAGTTTATACTCCACGAACACTGAAGCTTTCTTT. It is translated as CASSLYSTNTEAFF.

There are a few counts of this clonotype. The chain employs TRBV24-1 and TRBJ2-3; D not resolved. Between the trimmed V and J ends, which lost 2 bases and 0 bases, there was a span of 11 bases. The germline V gene encodes CDR1 KGHDR and CDR2 SFDVKD. The CDR3 extends over 16 amino acids. The CDR3 coding sequence is TGTGCCACCAGTGATTCAAGGTCGTCTAGCACAGATACGCAGTATTTT. Residues: CATSDSRSSSTDTQYF.

This clonotype was observed many times. The chain couples TRBV7-9 to TRBJ2-7; no reliable D call. Trimming took 4 bases from V and 2 from J, leaving 18 bases between them. In germline, CDR1 is SEHNR, CDR2 FQNEAQ (reference sequence). The CDR3 totals 16 residues. This CDR3 reads CASSSKDPYSAYEQYF. The CDR3 DNA reads as TGTGCCAGCAGCTCCAAGGATCCATACTCAGCCTACGAGCAGTACTTC.

V gene TRBV4-3 combines with J gene TRBJ2-7; 10 bases are a match to TRBD2. The length of the CDR3 is 16 residues. CDR1 is LGHNA, CDR2 YSLEER, per germline. V lost 0 bases, J lost 3 bases, and 5 bases stayed unmatched. The CDR3 region has the DNA TGCGCCAGCAGCCAAGATTCATGGACTAGCGGCTACGAGCAGTACTTC. Translation: CASSQDSWTSGYEQYF.

Ten or more counts support this clonotype. This chain uses TRBV20-1 with TRBJ1-1; the D is unclear. The V end lost 6 bases, the J end lost 1 base, and 12 bases lay between the germline ends. This CDR3 region has 13 residues. Germline V lookup: CDR1 DFQATT, CDR2 SNEGSKA (reference sequence). CDR3 coding DNA: TGCAGTGCAAGCTCGACAAGGAACACTGAAGCTTTCTTT. It translates to CSASSTRNTEAFF.

This sequence joins TRBV6-2 or TRBV6-3 and TRBJ1-3; D unresolved. This CDR3 region has 12 residues. V was trimmed by 7 bases and J by 4 bases, leaving 8 bases between them. Germline assignment: CDR1 MNHEY and CDR2 SVGEGT. The CDR3 here is CASTWWGNTIYF. CDR3 DNA sequence: TGTGCCAGCACCTGGTGGGGAAACACCATATATTTT.

This clonotype was seen repeatedly, ten times or more. The chain recombines TRBV5-1 with TRBJ2-6; 14 nucleotides line up with TRBD2. This CDR3 spans 19 amino acids. Germline-derived CDR1 and CDR2 are SGHRS and YFSETQ. V dropped 4 bases and J dropped 0; count of bases not matched to a gene: 6. As DNA, the CDR3 is TGCGCCAGCAGCCCCGGGACTAGCGGGAGTCTCTCTGGGGCCAACGTCCTGACTTTC. Protein product: CASSPGTSGSLSGANVLTF.

This clonotype appeared many times. The chain uses TRBV20-1 and TRBJ2-5; 9 positions match TRBD2. Germline CDR1 DFQATT, CDR2 SNEGSKA (reference sequence). J gave up 3 bases and V 5 bases, and 4 bases lay outside the gene matches. The CDR3 is 13 residues long. In DNA, the CDR3 is TGCAGTGCTCCCCGACTAGCGGAAGAGACCCAGTACTTC. Its protein product is CSAPRLAEETQYF.

The chain has TRBV19 and TRBJ1-1, with D possibly matching TRBD1 (6 bases). Germline loops: CDR1 LNHDA, CDR2 SQIVND (reference sequence). The CDR3 spans 14 residues. V lost 8 bases to trimming and J lost 0 bases, with 13 bases between them. For the CDR3, the DNA is TGTGCCAGTTTGGGGGGGCCAATGAACACTGAAGCTTTCTTT. As protein: CASLGGPMNTEAFF.

In its sample, this clonotype was seen a few times. The CDR3 protein is CSASPEREQFF. CDR3 DNA: TGCAGTGCTAGTCCGGAACGTGAGCAGTTCTTC. The V and J genes are TRBV20-1 and TRBJ2-1; no clear D gene. The CDR3 loop spans 11 amino acids. The ends were cut back, 3 bases at V and 9 bases at J, with 9 bases in the middle. CDR1 and CDR2 from the germline V gene are DFQATT and SNEGSKA (reference sequence).

The chain is built from TRBV4-3 and TRBJ2-7; 8 bases align to TRBD2. This CDR3 has 17 residues. V lost 1 base, J lost 2 bases, and 10 bases stayed unmatched. Germline CDR1 and CDR2: LGHNA and YSLEER. The CDR3 reads CASSQAVAGKPTYEQYF. In nucleotides, the CDR3 is TGCGCCAGCAGCCAAGCGGTAGCGGGGAAACCCACCTACGAGCAGTACTTC.

At least ten counts were recorded for this clonotype. V and J are TRBV12-3 or TRBV12-4 and TRBJ2-3; the D gene is possibly TRBD2 (5 bases). CDR3 length: 16 residues. V shed 2 bases and J shed 4 bases, with 16 bases lying between them. CDR3 amino acids: CASSLRGRIPADTQYF. CDR3 coding DNA: TGTGCCAGCAGTTTAAGAGGGAGAATCCCCGCAGATACGCAGTATTTT.

This clonotype showed up just a few times. This sequence joins TRBV6-4 and TRBJ2-3; either TRBD1 or TRBD2 may supply D (5 bases each). Trimming removed 6 bases at V and 3 bases at J, with 16 bases between. CDR1 and CDR2 (germline): MRHNA, SNTAGT. This CDR3 is 15 amino acids long. Here the CDR3 reads CASRREGWGTDTQYF. CDR3 in DNA: TGTGCCAGCAGACGAGAAGGTTGGGGGACAGATACGCAGTATTTT.

V is TRBV29-1 and J is TRBJ1-2; the D is unclear. V was pared by 1 base and J by 2 bases, with 11 bases between. Germline V lookup: CDR1 SQVTM, CDR2 ANQGSEA. The CDR3 sequence is 14 residues long. The CDR3, as DNA: TGCAGCGTTGAAGGGGGAAGGGCGAACTATGGCTACACCTTC. Translation gives CSVEGGRANYGYTF.